Presented here are 29 T cell receptor beta chains from one specimen sequenced in a study of memory CD8 T cells in hepatitis C reinfection. The time point was: late/post reinfection, 12 to 24 weeks after detection. No in vitro expansion preceded TCR sequencing of the sorted cells. Sequencing used immunoSEQ multiplex PCR; TCRdb keeps in-frame clones, though not all of them. The sample holds just over 45,000 clones, 89% seen once. The sample consisted of naive CD8+ T cells sorted from blood. The receptors shown here come from a man younger than 35 with hepatitis C virus infection.

This clone was seen a single time. Written as DNA, the CDR3 is TGTGCCACCAGCAGAGAGGTGATTTGGGGGGTGAGCTACGAGCAGTACTTC. Its protein product is CATSREVIWGVSYEQYF. The rearrangement links TRBV15 to TRBJ2-7; a possible D gene is TRBD2 (6 bases). This CDR3 is built from 17 residues. Trimming took off 0 bases at V and 3 bases at J, with 18 bases between the two ends. Germline loops: CDR1 LNHNV, CDR2 YYDKDF (reference sequence).

The CDR3 protein is CASSPRLENTGELFF. For the CDR3, the DNA is TGTGCCAGTAGTCCCAGACTAGAGAACACCGGGGAGCTGTTTTTT. This sequence joins TRBV19 and TRBJ2-2; D is possibly TRBD2 (6 bases). Germline loops: CDR1 LNHDA, CDR2 SQIVND (reference sequence). Trimming stripped 5 bases from V and 1 base from J, with 11 bases between. CDR3 length: 15 amino acids.

V usage is TRBV30 and J usage is TRBJ2-5; 10 bases agree with TRBD1. Germline V lookup: CDR1 GTSNPN, CDR2 SVGIG (reference sequence). This CDR3 has 14 amino acids. J lost 9 bases, V lost 0 bases, and 7 bases had no gene match. The CDR3 is CAWSVRQGAQAQYF. CDR3 DNA: TGTGCCTGGAGTGTCAGACAGGGGGCCCAAGCCCAGTACTTC.

The chain couples TRBV19 to TRBJ1-5; weak D call: TRBD1 (5 bases). Trimming took off 5 bases at V and 0 bases at J, with 17 bases between the two ends. The CDR3 spans 17 residues. The V gene's germline CDR1 is LNHDA and CDR2 SQIVND (reference sequence). The CDR3 loop reads CASSDLRGVYSNQPQHF. The CDR3, as DNA: TGTGCCAGTAGTGATCTGCGGGGGGTCTATAGCAATCAGCCCCAGCATTTT.

The gene calls are TRBV19 and TRBJ1-5, with TRBD1 identical over 9 bases. V shed 5 bases, J shed 5 bases, and the junction held 4 bases outside the gene matches. Germline values: CDR1 LNHDA, CDR2 SQIVND (reference sequence). The CDR3 is made up of 14 amino acids. The CDR3 is CASSQWTGDQPQHF. The CDR3 DNA sequence: TGTGCCAGTAGTCAATGGACAGGGGATCAGCCCCAGCATTTT. The variable domain in full, with the rest retrieved from reference TRBV19 and TRBJ1-5, is DGGITQSPKYLFRKEGQNVTLSCEQNLNHDAMYWYRQDPGQGLRLIYYSQIVNDFQKGDIAEGYSVSREKKESFPLTVTSAQKNPTAFYLCASSQWTGDQPQHFGDGTRLSIL.

The gene calls are TRBV6-4 and TRBJ2-2, with 8 bases that match TRBD2. This CDR3 comprises 14 residues. The junction had 5 bases not matched to a gene; V was cut back by 6 bases and J by 5 bases. Germline-derived CDR1 and CDR2 are MRHNA and SNTAGT. The DNA of the CDR3 is TGTGCCAGCAGCCTAGCGGGTGCGACCGGGGAGCTGTTTTTT. As protein: CASSLAGATGELFF.

V and J are TRBV2 and TRBJ2-1; the D gene is possibly TRBD2 (6 bases). This CDR3 has 14 amino acids. From germline, CDR1 is SNHLY and CDR2 FYNNEI. The V end was cut by 10 bases, the J end by 0 bases, with 13 bases between. The DNA of the CDR3 is TGTGCCACCCCGGGGGAGAGCTCCTACAATGAGCAGTTCTTC. Amino acids: CATPGESSYNEQFF.

This clone showed up just a few times. The J gene is TRBJ1-1, the V gene TRBV6-6; D is ambiguous. Germline V lookup: CDR1 MNHNY, CDR2 SVGAGI (reference sequence). The CDR3 has 11 residues. With 2 bases removed from V and 5 bases from J, the gap between germline ends came to 3 bases. CDR3 in amino acids: CASSYPTEAFF. The CDR3 DNA follows: TGTGCCAGCAGTTACCCAACTGAAGCTTTCTTT.

The chain recombines TRBV29-1 with TRBJ2-1; 8 bases agree with TRBD2. Germline assignment: CDR1 SQVTM and CDR2 ANQGSEA. V shed 1 base, J shed 10 bases, and the junction held 15 bases outside the gene matches. The CDR3 is made up of 16 amino acids. In DNA, the CDR3 is TGCAGCGTTGAAGTTCCCGCGGGAGGCTATATGGGGGAGCAGTTCTTC. Its translation is CSVEVPAGGYMGEQFF.

The J gene is TRBJ2-3, the V gene TRBV5-8; 7 nucleotides align to TRBD2. CDR3 length: 15 residues. V dropped 3 bases and J dropped 4; count of bases not matched to a gene: 8. The germline CDR1 and CDR2 sequences are SGHTS and YDEGEE. Written as DNA, the CDR3 is TGTGCCAGCAGCTCCTCTGGACTAGTCCCAGATACGCAGTATTTT. The encoded protein is CASSSSGLVPDTQYF.

This clone was counted once. V is TRBV19 and J is TRBJ2-3, with D perhaps matching TRBD1 (5 bases). This CDR3 spans 16 amino acids. The V and J ends lost 6 bases and 2 bases respectively, with 18 bases between them. Looked up from germline, CDR1 is LNHDA and CDR2 is SQIVND (reference sequence). CDR3 residues: CASRLVGGAPTDTQYF. As DNA, the CDR3 is TGTGCCAGTAGGTTAGTCGGTGGGGCCCCCACAGATACGCAGTATTTT.

The chain carries TRBV6-1 and TRBJ1-2; possibly TRBD1 for D (5 bases). V was trimmed by 3 bases and J by 9 bases, leaving 20 bases between them. This CDR3 comprises 15 residues. Germline values: CDR1 MNHNS, CDR2 SASEGT. CDR3 coding DNA: TGTGCCAGCAGTGATTGGGGTACGGGGGTTGGTAGCTACACCTTC. Protein: CASSDWGTGVGSYTF.

This clone was observed a single time. The J gene is TRBJ2-5, the V gene TRBV9, with TRBD2 matching over 15 bases. The assigned J gene may be wrong: the sequence end matches TRBJ2-7 better. The germline CDR1 and CDR2 sequences are SGDLS and YYNGEE. The CDR3 runs 16 residues. The CDR3 loop reads CASSPGTSGRTYEQYF. As DNA, the CDR3 is TGTGCCAGCAGCCCCGGGACTAGCGGGAGGACCTACGAGCAGTACTTC.

The CDR3 DNA is TGCGCCAGCAGTCAATCGTGGACGGGGTACCAAGAGACCCAGTACTTC. Protein sequence: CASSQSWTGYQETQYF. This chain uses TRBV23-1 with TRBJ2-5; maybe TRBD2 (5 bases). TRBV23-1 is noted as an ORF with a role that remains uncertain. Trimming pared 0 bases from V and 0 bases from J, leaving 11 bases between. This CDR3 spans 16 amino acids.

V usage is TRBV7-9 and J usage is TRBJ2-7, with TRBD2 matching 7 bases. CDR1 and CDR2 from the germline V gene are SEHNR and FQNEAQ (reference sequence). After removal of 7 bases from V and 3 bases from J, the junction contained 9 bases not matched to a gene. The CDR3 has 14 residues. DNA for the CDR3: TGTGCCAGCACCTCCCGACCTAGCGGCTACGAGCAGTACTTC. Translated: CASTSRPSGYEQYF.

V is TRBV5-1 and J is TRBJ2-2; D possibly corresponds to TRBD1 (5 bases). Trimming pared 0 bases from V and 5 bases from J, leaving 11 bases between. This CDR3 comprises 15 residues. CDR1 is SGHRS, CDR2 YFSETQ, per germline. The CDR3 spells CASSLGQGWTGELFF. CDR3 DNA: TGCGCCAGCAGCTTGGGCCAGGGATGGACCGGGGAGCTGTTTTTT.

V gene TRBV6-5 combines with J gene TRBJ1-1; maybe TRBD1 (5 bases). V lost 0 bases to trimming and J lost 1 base, with 9 bases between them. The CDR3 extends over 15 amino acids. The germline CDR1 and CDR2 sequences are MNHEY and SVGAGI. CDR3 bases: TGTGCCAGCAGTTACTCGAACGGGGGGAACACTGAAGCTTTCTTT. Translated: CASSYSNGGNTEAFF.

V gene TRBV6-5 combines with J gene TRBJ1-6, with a weak D call TRBD1 (5 bases). Germline V CDR1 and CDR2: MNHEY, SVGAGI. Trimming removed 5 bases at V and 7 bases at J, with 15 bases between. The CDR3 sequence is 15 residues long. The CDR3 loop reads CASSRSGVPNSPLHF. The CDR3 nucleotides read TGTGCCAGCAGTCGCTCGGGGGTTCCCAATTCACCCCTCCACTTT.

The V call is TRBV5-1, the J call TRBJ1-1; no reliable D call. CDR3 length equals 14 residues. Trimming took 2 bases from V and 0 from J, leaving 8 bases between them. The germline gives CDR1 SGHRS, CDR2 YFSETQ. The CDR3 coding sequence is TGCGCCAGCAGCTTCCGGGAAATGAACACTGAAGCTTTCTTT. Amino acid sequence: CASSFREMNTEAFF.

The rearrangement joins TRBV5-4 to TRBJ2-3; TRBD2 aligns across 11 bases. V trimming: 4 bases; J trimming: 2 bases; junction bases outside the gene matches: 15. CDR1 SGHNT and CDR2 YYREEE come from the germline V gene (reference sequence). This CDR3 contains 19 residues. Here the CDR3 reads CASSRDIPRTSGLTDTQYF. CDR3 nucleotides: TGTGCCAGCAGCCGGGATATACCGCGGACTAGCGGGCTCACAGATACGCAGTATTTT.

This rearrangement joins TRBV11-2 to TRBJ2-2, with 12 positions matching TRBD2. The CDR3 runs 16 residues. Germline-derived CDR1 and CDR2 are SGHAT and FQNNGV. The ends lost 5 bases at V and 4 bases at J; junction bases unmatched: 5. As DNA, the CDR3 is TGTGCCAGCAGCCCCGGGACTAGCGGGCCCACCGGGGAGCTGTTTTTT. Its protein product is CASSPGTSGPTGELFF.

The V and J genes are TRBV7-9 and TRBJ2-5; D is possibly TRBD1 (6 bases). The J call may be incorrect, as the DNA end agrees better with TRBJ2-7. The CDR3 contains 12 residues. The germline CDR1 and CDR2 sequences are SEHNR and FQNEAQ (reference sequence). The CDR3 here is CASRGDSYEQYF. The CDR3 bases are TGTGCCTCCAGGGGCGATTCCTACGAGCAGTACTTC.

The chain carries TRBV19 and TRBJ1-1, with a possible D match to TRBD1 (5 bases). The germline V and J ends were trimmed by 5 bases and 4 bases, with 14 bases remaining between them. CDR3 length: 14 amino acids. The germline CDR1 and CDR2 sequences are LNHDA and SQIVND (reference sequence). CDR3 protein: CASSFGGTGTEAFF. The CDR3, as DNA: TGTGCCAGTAGTTTCGGGGGAACGGGCACTGAAGCTTTCTTT.

This chain links TRBV7-7 with TRBJ2-5, with D possibly TRBD1 on 6 matching bases. The germline CDR1 and CDR2 sequences are SSHAT and FNYEAQ (reference sequence). The ends were cut back, 3 bases at V and 4 bases at J, with 12 bases in the middle. The CDR3 consists of 14 residues. The CDR3 nucleotides read TGTGCCAGCAGCTTTCTACAGGGTGGAGAGACCCAGTACTTC. This codes for CASSFLQGGETQYF.

The chain has TRBV5-3 and TRBJ2-7; TRBD1 agrees at 10 bases. TRBV5-3 is an ORF, with its function uncertain. The CDR3 sequence is 17 residues long. J was trimmed by 1 base and V by 0 bases; bases with no gene match: 7. CDR3 nucleotides: TGTGCCAGAAGCTTGGATCGACGACAGGGGGCTTCCTACGAGCAGTACGTC. This codes for CARSLDRRQGASYEQYV.

J is TRBJ2-3 and V is TRBV30, with D maybe TRBD2 (5 bases). Germline loops: CDR1 GTSNPN, CDR2 SVGIG (reference sequence). The CDR3 covers 13 residues. Trimming removed 0 bases at V and 7 bases at J, with 11 bases between. The chain's CDR3 is CAWSVRVGNTQYF. The CDR3 DNA follows: TGTGCCTGGAGTGTGCGGGTCGGGAATACGCAGTATTTT.

The rearrangement uses TRBV21-1 and TRBJ2-2; TRBD2 was called by the table and not checked on the DNA. TRBV21-1 is flagged as a pseudogene. This CDR3 spans 13 amino acids. CDR3 protein: CASSPGETGELFF. CDR3 DNA: TGTGCCAGCAGCCCCGGGGAAACCGGGGAGCTGTTTTTT.

V usage is TRBV7-9 and J usage is TRBJ2-1; D is perhaps TRBD1 (6 bases). Germline V gives CDR1 SEHNR, CDR2 FQNEAQ (reference sequence). V gave up 6 bases and J gave up 2 bases, with 17 bases separating them. The CDR3 loop spans 16 amino acids. CDR3 in amino acids: CASRTKGHGPYNEQFF. CDR3 bases: TGTGCCAGCAGAACTAAGGGACACGGACCCTACAATGAGCAGTTCTTC.

This rearrangement joins TRBV27 to TRBJ2-1, with 9 positions matching TRBD2. The CDR3 is made up of 16 amino acids. Per the germline V gene, CDR1 is MNHEY and CDR2 is SMNVEV (reference sequence). Unmatched junction bases numbered 13, after V lost 6 bases and J lost 7 bases. Here the CDR3 DNA reads TGTGCCAGCAGGAACTTAGGGACTAGCATAAAGAATGAGCAGTTCTTC. Its translation: CASRNLGTSIKNEQFF.